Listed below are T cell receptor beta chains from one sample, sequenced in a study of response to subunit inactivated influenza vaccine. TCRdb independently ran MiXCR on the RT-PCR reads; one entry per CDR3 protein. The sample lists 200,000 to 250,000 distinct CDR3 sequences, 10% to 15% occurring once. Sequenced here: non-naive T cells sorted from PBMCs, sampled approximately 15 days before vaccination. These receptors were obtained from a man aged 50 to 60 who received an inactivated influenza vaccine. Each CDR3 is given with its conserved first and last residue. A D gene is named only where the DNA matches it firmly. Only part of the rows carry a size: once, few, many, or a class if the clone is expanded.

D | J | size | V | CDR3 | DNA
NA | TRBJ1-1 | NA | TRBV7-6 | CASSSERATEAFF | TGTGCCAGCAGCTCGGAGAGGGCGACTGAAGCTTTCTTT
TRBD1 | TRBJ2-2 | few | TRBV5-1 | CASSSSLKTGETGELFF | TGCGCCAGCAGCTCCTCTTTAAAGACAGGGGAGACCGGGGAGCTGTTTTTT
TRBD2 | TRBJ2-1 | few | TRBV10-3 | CAISEGVAGSEQFF | TGTGCCATCAGTGAGGGGGTAGCGGGATCTGAGCAGTTCTTC
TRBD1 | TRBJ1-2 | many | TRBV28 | CASRNRGRNGPTF | TGTGCCAGCAGAAACAGGGGGCGGAATGGTCCCACCTTC
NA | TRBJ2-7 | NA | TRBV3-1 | CASSQSGSGSGEQYF | TGTGCCAGCAGCCAATCGGGGTCAGGTTCGGGTGAGCAGTACTTC
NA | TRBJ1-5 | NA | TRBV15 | CATSRGRPNEPQHF | TGTGCCACCAGCAGAGGTCGGCCCAACGAACCCCAGCATTTT
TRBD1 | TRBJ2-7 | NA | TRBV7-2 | CASSPTGALLYEQYF | TGTGCCAGCAGCCCAACAGGGGCCCTCCTGTACGAGCAGTACTTC
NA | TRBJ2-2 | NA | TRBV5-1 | CASSLEDTPTGELFF | TGCGCCAGCAGCTTGGAGGACACCCCCACCGGGGAGCTGTTTTTT
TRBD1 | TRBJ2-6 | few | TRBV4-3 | CASSQATGTGANVLTF | TGCGCCAGCAGCCAAGCGACAGGGACTGGGGCCAACGTCCTGACTTTC
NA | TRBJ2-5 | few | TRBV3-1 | CASSQGVGETQYF | TGTGCCAGCAGCCAAGGAGTGGGGGAGACCCAGTACTTC
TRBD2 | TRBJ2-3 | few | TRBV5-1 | CASSLALLAGGRTDTQYF | TGCGCCAGCAGCTTGGCCCTTCTAGCGGGGGGACGCACAGATACGCAGTATTTT
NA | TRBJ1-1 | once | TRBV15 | CDTSRGLPLRGHTEAFF | TGTGACACCAGCAGAGGTCTTCCTCTCAGGGGACACACTGAAGCTTTCTTT
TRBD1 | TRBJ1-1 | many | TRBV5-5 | CASNSRGGYYTEAFF | TGTGCCAGCAACTCCAGGGGGGGCTATTACACTGAAGCTTTCTTT
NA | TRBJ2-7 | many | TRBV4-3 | CASSQDRGPYEQYF | TGCGCCAGCAGCCAAGATCGGGGGCCTTACGAGCAGTACTTC
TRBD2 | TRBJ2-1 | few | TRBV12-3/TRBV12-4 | CASRPGLAGANEQFF | TGTGCCAGCAGGCCGGGACTAGCGGGGGCCAATGAGCAGTTCTTC
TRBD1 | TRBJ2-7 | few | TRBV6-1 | CASSPTQGAYEQYF | TGTGCCAGCAGTCCCACCCAGGGGGCCTACGAGCAGTACTTC
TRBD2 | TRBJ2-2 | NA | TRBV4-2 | CASSPSGGAGKGELFF | TGTGCCAGCAGCCCTAGCGGGGGGGCAGGTAAAGGGGAGCTGTTTTTT
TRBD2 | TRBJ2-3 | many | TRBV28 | CASRTAGGVSTDTQYF | TGTGCCAGCAGGACCGCGGGGGGAGTTAGCACAGATACGCAGTATTTT
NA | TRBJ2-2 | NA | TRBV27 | CASSHPTGVNTGELFF | TGTGCCAGCAGTCACCCGACAGGAGTGAACACCGGGGAGCTGTTTTTT
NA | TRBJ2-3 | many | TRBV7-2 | CASSPGGTVGTDTQYF | TGTGCCAGCAGCCCCGGCGGGACAGTAGGCACAGATACGCAGTATTTT